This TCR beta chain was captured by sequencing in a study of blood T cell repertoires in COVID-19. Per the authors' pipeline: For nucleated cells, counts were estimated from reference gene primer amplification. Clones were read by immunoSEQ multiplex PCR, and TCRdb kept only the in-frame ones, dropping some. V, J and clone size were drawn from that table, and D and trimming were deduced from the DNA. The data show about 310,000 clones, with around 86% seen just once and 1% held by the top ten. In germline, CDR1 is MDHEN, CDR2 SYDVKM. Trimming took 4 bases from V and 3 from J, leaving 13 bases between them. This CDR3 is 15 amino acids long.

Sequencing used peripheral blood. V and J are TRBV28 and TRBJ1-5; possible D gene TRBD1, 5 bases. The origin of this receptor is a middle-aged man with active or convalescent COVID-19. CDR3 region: CASSSPQGFNQPQHF. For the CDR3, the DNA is TGTGCCAGCAGTTCGCCTCAGGGTTTCAATCAGCCCCAGCATTTT.